This T cell receptor (beta chain) originates from a study of T-cell reconstitution after alpha-beta-depleted transplantation in children. Regarding the study as a whole: Surviving recipient T cells and intrathymic progenitors accounted for some patients' high TCRbeta diversity at day 60. Alpha-beta T cells about two months after transplant reportedly derived from several hundred expanded graft clones. When one year had passed after transplant, most T-cell counts and diversity came from newly produced T cells.

About this clonotype: The antigen remains unidentified.

There are 15 residues in the CDR3. Germline loops: CDR1 DFQATT, CDR2 SNEGSKA (reference sequence). Trimming took 1 base from V and 1 from J, leaving 10 bases between them. Unique molecular identifiers were incorporated into the prepared TCRbeta library. TCRdb reprocessed the PCR reads with MiXCR, giving one entry per CDR3 protein. This sample has about 900,000 distinct CDR3 sequences, with about 26% found just once. Material: PBMCs, mostly from graft donor cells, obtained 360 days after TCRalphabeta/CD19-depleted stem cell transplant. This clonotype was obtained from a boy under three years old who had a stem cell transplant for SCID, so the T cells may come from the graft donor. V and J are TRBV20-1 and TRBJ2-2; weak D call: TRBD1 (5 bases). This CDR3 reads CSARADTGNTGELFF. The CDR3 coding sequence is TGCAGTGCTAGAGCCGATACAGGGAACACCGGGGAGCTGTTTTTT.